These 19 T cell receptor beta chains came from one sample sequenced in a study of cytomegalovirus exposure and HLA in healthy donors. The data were produced by immunoSEQ multiplex PCR, yet TCRdb's version contains in-frame clones alone and is incomplete. The data contain 300,000 to 400,000 clones, roughly 85% of them seen just once; the ten biggest clones take up roughly 0.83%. Sequenced sample: PBMCs. Receptors originate from a young woman in good health and CMV-seronegative.

This sequence joins TRBV7-3 and TRBJ2-5; 8 positions agree with TRBD2. CDR1 is SGHTA, CDR2 FQGTGA, per germline. Unmatched junction bases numbered 9, after V lost 5 bases and J lost 4 bases. CDR3 length: 15 amino acids. The CDR3 DNA is TGTGCCAGCAGCACTAGCGGAGCGGGGGTAGAGACCCAGTACTTC. Its translation: CASSTSGAGVETQYF.

J is TRBJ1-4 and V is TRBV28; maybe TRBD1 (6 bases). Germline V gives CDR1 MDHEN, CDR2 SYDVKM. V dropped 3 bases and J dropped 7 bases, with 12 bases sitting between them. The CDR3 covers 14 residues. CDR3 DNA sequence: TGTGCCAGCAGTTTCTACAGGGCTGGTGAAAAACTGTTTTTT. Its translation is CASSFYRAGEKLFF.

V and J are TRBV13 and TRBJ1-2, with 10 bases matching TRBD1. Germline V gene sequence: CDR1 PRHDT, CDR2 FYEKMQ (reference sequence). V lost 4 bases, J lost 2 bases, and 7 bases stayed unmatched. This CDR3 comprises 16 residues. The CDR3 DNA follows: TGTGCCAGCAGCTCAAGGACAGGGGGTTCCAACTATGGCTACACCTTC. It is translated as CASSSRTGGSNYGYTF.

Here the CDR3 reads CASSDRRGYNEQFF. The DNA for the CDR3 is TGTGCCAGCAGTGACAGGAGGGGCTACAATGAGCAGTTCTTC. The chain is built from TRBV6-1 and TRBJ2-1; the D gene is possibly TRBD2 (6 bases). The CDR3 is 14 residues long. V dropped 3 bases and J dropped 3 bases, with 9 bases sitting between them. The germline CDR1 and CDR2 sequences are MNHNS and SASEGT.

The chain links TRBV13 to TRBJ2-3; 12 bases are a match to TRBD2. This CDR3 has 14 amino acids. The junction had 7 bases not matched to a gene; V was cut back by 2 bases and J by 13 bases. From germline, CDR1 is PRHDT and CDR2 FYEKMQ (reference sequence). The CDR3 protein is CASSLRLAGEREYF. CDR3 DNA: TGTGCCAGCAGCTTACGACTAGCGGGAGAAAGGGAGTATTTT.

This clone was counted once. The chain employs TRBV10-1 and TRBJ1-2; 7 nucleotides align to TRBD1. The V gene's germline CDR1 is WNHNN and CDR2 SYGVQD (reference sequence). The length of the CDR3 is 14 residues. With V trimmed by 9 bases and J by 2 bases, 9 bases remained unmatched. CDR3 residues: CARRGPQTNYGYTF. In nucleotides, the CDR3 is TGCGCCAGGAGGGGGCCGCAGACGAACTATGGCTACACCTTC.

This clone was recorded a few times. This chain uses TRBV11-3 with TRBJ2-7, with 12 nucleotides matching TRBD1. The CDR3 has 15 amino acids. V was clipped by 5 bases and J by 6 bases; unmatched bases: 8. Germline CDR1 SGHNT, CDR2 YENEEA. The CDR3 here is CASSPRDRGLGEQYF. DNA of the CDR3: TGTGCCAGCAGCCCCCGGGACAGGGGGCTTGGCGAGCAGTACTTC.

This sequence joins TRBV28 and TRBJ1-4; D ambiguous. The CDR3 covers 12 residues. V lost 5 bases and J lost 13, with 14 bases in between. Germline CDR1 and CDR2: MDHEN and SYDVKM. Here the CDR3 reads CASSAEGRGLFF. The CDR3 bases are TGTGCCAGCAGTGCCGAGGGAAGAGGACTGTTTTTT.

The V call is TRBV5-4, the J call TRBJ2-7, with TRBD1 as a possible D gene (6 bases). This CDR3 spans 17 amino acids. Germline V gene lookup returns CDR1 SGHNT and CDR2 YYREEE (reference sequence). V was trimmed by 4 bases and J by 6 bases, leaving 26 bases between them. For the CDR3, the DNA is TGTGCCAGCAGCCTACATAGACAGGTCAAATTCTCGAGCGAGCAGTACTTC. Translating gives CASSLHRQVKFSSEQYF.

The chain has TRBV27 and TRBJ2-7, with 8 bases identical to TRBD1. V lost 9 bases to trimming and J lost 1 base; unmatched junction nucleotides: 8. This CDR3 spans 14 amino acids. In germline, CDR1 is MNHEY, CDR2 SMNVEV (reference sequence). The CDR3 region has the DNA TGTGCCAGTACCCCAGGGGGCAATTCCTACGAGCAGTACTTC. As protein: CASTPGGNSYEQYF.

This clone was seen once. V is TRBV30 and J is TRBJ1-3, with a tentative D call TRBD1 (6 bases). Germline CDR1 GTSNPN, CDR2 SVGIG (reference sequence). CDR3 length: 15 amino acids. V lost 4 bases and J lost 2, with 15 bases in between. CDR3 in DNA: TGTGCCTGGAAGGATGGGGGCCTAGCTGGAAACACCATATATTTT. Translating gives CAWKDGGLAGNTIYF.

The CDR3 region is CASSLGPYSNQPQHF. CDR3 nucleotide sequence: TGTGCCAGCAGCCTGGGGCCTTATAGCAATCAGCCCCAGCATTTT. The chain joins TRBV6-6 to TRBJ1-5, with D possibly TRBD1 on 5 matching bases. CDR1 and CDR2 from the germline V gene are MNHNY and SVGAGI (reference sequence). V was pared by 6 bases and J by 0 bases, with 12 bases between. This CDR3 has 15 residues.

The gene calls are TRBV27 and TRBJ1-2; a weak D match, TRBD1 (5 bases). Germline loops: CDR1 MNHEY, CDR2 SMNVEV (reference sequence). Trimming stripped 3 bases from V and 4 bases from J, with 12 bases between. CDR3 length: 14 residues. The CDR3 DNA reads as TGTGCCAGCAGTTTCGGCGTGGGGGGCTATGGCTACACCTTC. It codes for CASSFGVGGYGYTF.

The chain joins TRBV4-1 to TRBJ2-7; 8 nucleotides line up with TRBD2. This CDR3 is 15 amino acids long. Trimming removed 3 bases from V and 2 bases from J; junction bases left unmatched: 6. Per the germline V gene, CDR1 is MGHRA and CDR2 is YSYEKL. DNA of the CDR3: TGCGCCAGCAGCCAGAGCGGGGGAATCGCCTACGAGCAGTACTTC. It translates to CASSQSGGIAYEQYF.

This rearrangement joins TRBV23-1 to TRBJ2-5; TRBD1 is a possible D gene (5 bases). TRBV23-1 is recorded as an ORF, its role being uncertain. V was shortened by 3 bases and J by 5 bases, with 22 bases between the two germline ends. The CDR3 sequence is 17 residues long. In DNA, the CDR3 is TGCGCCAGCAGTCACTTCCCGGACGGACAAGTATCGGAGACCCAGTACTTC. It is translated as CASSHFPDGQVSETQYF.

The rearrangement uses TRBV19 and TRBJ2-6; weak D call: TRBD1 (7 bases). CDR3 length: 17 residues. In germline, CDR1 is LNHDA, CDR2 SQIVND (reference sequence). V was cut by 5 bases and J by 4 bases, with 18 bases left in between. CDR3: CASSVSDRAGGANVLTF. In nucleotides, the CDR3 is TGTGCCAGTAGTGTCTCTGACAGGGCGGGAGGGGCCAACGTCCTGACTTTC.

The chain links TRBV7-9 to TRBJ1-3; TRBD1 agrees at 7 bases. The CDR3 spans 12 residues. Germline V lookup: CDR1 SEHNR, CDR2 FQNEAQ (reference sequence). V was pared by 4 bases and J by 12 bases, with 6 bases of the junction left unmatched. CDR3 coding DNA: TGTGCCAGCAGCTACGGGACAGCCATCATATATTTT. Translation gives CASSYGTAIIYF. The variable domain in full, completed from reference TRBV7-9 and TRBJ1-3, reads DTGVSQNPRHKITKRGQNVTFRCDPISEHNRLYWYRQTLGQGPEFLTYFQNEAQLEKSRLLSDRFSAERPKGSFSTLEIQRTEQGDSAMYLCASSYGTAIIYFGEGSWLTVV.

The V call is TRBV27, the J call TRBJ2-1; 14 nucleotides match TRBD2. Germline lookup yields CDR1 MNHEY and CDR2 SMNVEV (reference sequence). The CDR3 consists of 16 residues. V was clipped by 5 bases and J by 6 bases; unmatched bases: 6. The chain's CDR3 is CASSPIGLAGGNEQFF. As DNA, the CDR3 is TGTGCCAGCAGTCCTATCGGACTAGCGGGAGGCAATGAGCAGTTCTTC.

This chain links TRBV15 with TRBJ2-7, with 7 bases identical to TRBD2. Looked up from germline, CDR1 is LNHNV and CDR2 is YYDKDF (reference sequence). The CDR3 is 19 residues long. Trimming cost V 1 base and J 3 bases; bases outside gene matches: 18. The CDR3 sequence is CATSRASGEFLTSHYEQYF. CDR3 in DNA: TGTGCCACCAGCAGAGCGAGCGGGGAGTTTCTTACCTCCCACTACGAGCAGTACTTC. Variable domain in full (rest from reference TRBV15 and TRBJ2-7): DAMVIQNPRYQVTQFGKPVTLSCSQTLNHNVMYWYQQKSSQAPKLLFHYYDKDFNNEADTPDNFQSRRPNTSFCFLDIRSPGLGDTAMYLCATSRASGEFLTSHYEQYFGPGTRLTVT.